This T cell receptor beta chain was sequenced in a study of T cells in localized non-small cell lung cancer. This table comes from immunoSEQ multiplex PCR, and its TCRdb copy is limited to in-frame clones, with some not included. There are under 40,000 clones in the sample; 82% occur only once, and around a sixth lies in the top ten. Germline V gives CDR1 SEHNR, CDR2 FQNEAQ (reference sequence). The CDR3 sequence is 9 residues long. Trimming left V 7 bases short and J 15 bases short, with 10 bases between. The chain is built from TRBV7-9 and TRBJ2-1; D gene ambiguous. The receptor was isolated from a male donor at least 60 years old with stage III squamous cell lung carcinoma. The specimen was peripheral blood, collected before any cancer treatment. CDR3 nucleotides: TGTGCCAGCATCCCCTTTCGGTTCTTC. Encoded protein: CASIPFRFF.